The T cell receptor beta chain described here comes from a study of T cell responses to AZD1222 COVID-19 vaccine. Study outcomes and limitations: The CD4 TCRs associated with vaccination extended across spike and predominated at 160-218 and 743-854. Repertoires were obtained only post-peak T cell response.

Germline-derived CDR1 and CDR2 are SGHAT and FQNNGV. The CDR3 totals 13 residues. After removal of 5 bases from V and 5 bases from J, the junction contained 5 bases not matched to a gene. With respect to this clone: Its antigen is not known.

Here immunoSEQ multiplex PCR was the method, and the copy in TCRdb shows in-frame clones only, minus some. In the table there are 150,000 to 200,000 clones, 87% of which are singletons. The source of this sequence is an adult in good health. The sequencing used peripheral blood, collected on day 0 of AZD1222 vaccination. The chain links TRBV11-2 to TRBJ1-1; 7 bases align to TRBD1. CDR3 amino acids: CASSPGTATEAFF. DNA of the CDR3: TGTGCCAGCAGCCCAGGGACAGCTACTGAAGCTTTCTTT.